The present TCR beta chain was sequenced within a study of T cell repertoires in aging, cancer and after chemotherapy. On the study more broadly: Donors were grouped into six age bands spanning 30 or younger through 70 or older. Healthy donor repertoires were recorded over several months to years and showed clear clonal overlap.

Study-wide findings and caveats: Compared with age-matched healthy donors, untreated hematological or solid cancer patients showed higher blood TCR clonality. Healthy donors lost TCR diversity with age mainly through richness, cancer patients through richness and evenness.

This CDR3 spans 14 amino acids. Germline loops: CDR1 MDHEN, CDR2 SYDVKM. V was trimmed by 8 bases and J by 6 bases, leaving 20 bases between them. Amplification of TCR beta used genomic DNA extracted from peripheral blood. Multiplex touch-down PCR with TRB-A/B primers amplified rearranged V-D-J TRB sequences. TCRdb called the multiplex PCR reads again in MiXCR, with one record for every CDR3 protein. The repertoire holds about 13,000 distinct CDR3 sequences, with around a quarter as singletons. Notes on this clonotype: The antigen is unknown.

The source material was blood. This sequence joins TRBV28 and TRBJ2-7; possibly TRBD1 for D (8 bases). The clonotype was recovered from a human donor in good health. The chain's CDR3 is CASEDREGLGEQYF. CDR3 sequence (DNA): TGTGCCAGCGAGGACAGGGAGGGATTAGGCGAGCAGTACTTC. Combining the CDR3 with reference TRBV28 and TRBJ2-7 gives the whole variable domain DVKVTQSSRYLVKRTGEKVFLECVQDMDHENMFWYRQDPGLGLRLIYFSYDVKMKEKGDIPEGYSVSREKKERFSLILESASTNQTSMYLCASEDREGLGEQYFGPGTRLTVT.